This T cell receptor (beta chain) is from a study of T cell responses to AZD1222 COVID-19 vaccine. Some clones are missing from TCRdb's copy, which holds only in-frame ones; the method was immunoSEQ multiplex PCR. The sample has some 170,000 clones; over 75% are singletons. The V end was cut by 4 bases, the J end by 5 bases, with 11 bases between. CDR1 and CDR2 (germline): LGHDT, YNNKEL (reference sequence). This CDR3 is built from 13 residues. This TCR was sampled from an adult who received the AZD1222 COVID-19 vaccine. The V and J genes are TRBV3-1 (or the pseudogene TRBV3-2) and TRBJ2-5; D not resolved. Sequenced here: peripheral blood, sampled 28 days after the second AZD1222 dose. This CDR3 is CASSPYPGETQYF. The CDR3 nucleotides are TGTGCCAGCAGCCCCTACCCCGGGGAGACCCAGTACTTC.